Listed here is a single TCR beta chain. These data come from a study of blood T cell repertoires in COVID-19. Overall study: Both acute and convalescent COVID-19 samples were obtained from the United States, Italy and Spain.

Source study methods: Quantification of nucleated cells was approximated via reference gene primer amplification. TCRdb keeps only in-frame clones here, not all; method: immunoSEQ multiplex PCR. V and J calls plus clone size are reproduced from that table; the DNA served to infer D and trimming. The sample consists of some 370,000 clones, roughly 90% of them appearing once. Germline CDR1 reads GTSNPN; CDR2 reads SVGIG (reference sequence). This CDR3 has 15 amino acids. The ends lost 0 bases at V and 0 bases at J; junction bases unmatched: 4. The sample taken for sequencing was peripheral blood. This clonotype was obtained from a man younger than 35 with active or convalescent COVID-19. The chain recombines TRBV30 with TRBJ2-7; TRBD2 agrees at 8 bases. CDR3 DNA sequence: TGTGCCTGGAGTGTAGGCCTAGCGGGCTCCTACGAGCAGTACTTC. Translated, it gives CAWSVGLAGSYEQYF.